The sample holds many counts of the clone carrying this T cell receptor (beta chain). No antigen is known for it. RNA transcripts yielded amplified TCR beta CDR3 regions. A set of HTBI primers served as the primers for a first-round RT-PCR of the TCR CDR3. TCRdb analysed the multiplex PCR reads with MiXCR anew, one entry per CDR3 protein. Among about 510,000 distinct CDR3 sequences, 13% to 15% were seen once, and the ten largest hold approximately 15%. Diagnoses were made from clinical symptoms, serum measures (thyroxine and TRAb), thyroid ultrasound and orbital computed tomography. This sample stems from a study of T cells in Graves' hyperthyroidism and ophthalmopathy. General study findings and limits: Within blood appeared most thyroid clonotypes that had expanded above 0.001.

CDR1 is LGHDT, CDR2 YNNKEL, per germline (reference sequence). Trimming took 6 bases from V and 2 from J, leaving 16 bases between them. This CDR3 is 15 amino acids long. The sample comprised blood. This TCR derives from a middle-aged woman with Graves' hyperthyroidism. V is TRBV3-1 and J is TRBJ2-5; no reliable D call. The chain's CDR3 is CASRPRFQEQETQYF. CDR3 sequence (DNA): TGTGCCAGCAGGCCAAGATTTCAGGAGCAAGAGACCCAGTACTTC.